Included here is one T cell receptor beta chain sequence, with context. The data derive from a study of Ad26.COV2.S vaccination and SARS-CoV-2 variants. Noted treatment: some 20 received Ad26.COV2.S at low or high dose, single or two shots; about 5 received placebo; per-sample allocation not given. Day 63 after the first vaccine or placebo injection was the time point for sampling. The CDR3 has 16 amino acids. Germline loops: CDR1 SGHNT, CDR2 YYREEE (reference sequence). V shed 3 bases, J shed 7 bases, and the junction held 11 bases outside the gene matches. Profiled with immunoSEQ multiplex PCR; TCRdb holds only in-frame clones, not every one. Of about 350,000 clones in the sample, about 88% are singletons; the top ten hold about 6.4%.

The specimen comprised peripheral blood, sampled in a trial of Ad26.COV2.S vaccine versus placebo. This chain joins TRBV5-4 and TRBJ1-4; 8 bases agree with TRBD1. The sequence derives from a person between 18 and 65 years old who received the Ad26.COV2.S COVID-19 vaccine or a placebo. In DNA, the CDR3 is TGTGCCAGCAGCTGGGGACAGGAAGTAGGTGGTGAAAAACTGTTTTTT. It encodes CASSWGQEVGGEKLFF.